The rows below give T cell receptor beta chains drawn from one sample of a study of blood T cell repertoires in COVID-19. Libraries were prepared by immunoSEQ multiplex PCR; TCRdb keeps only in-frame clonotypes and omits some of them. The repertoire holds 140,000 to 150,000 clones, with around 83% as singletons. The sequenced material came from PBMCs or T cells enriched from blood (not recorded which). The receptors were sampled from a woman between 50 and 59 years old who had been exposed to COVID-19. Both conserved end residues are part of each CDR3. The D gene is left open where the match is weak. Only some rows state a clone size, as once, few, many or a class for expanded clones.

clone_size,j_call,cdr3_length,v_call,d_call,cdr3_nt,cdr3_aa
.,TRBJ2-1,17,TRBV7-2,.,TGTGCCAGCAGCTTAGTAGGAGTAGGGGGCTCCTACAATGAGCAGTTCTTC,CASSLVGVGGSYNEQFF
.,TRBJ2-5,15,TRBV27,.,TGTGCCAGCAGTTTATCCCGGCTAGCCTCAGAGACCCAGTACTTC,CASSLSRLASETQYF
.,TRBJ2-1,13,TRBV11-3,.,TGTGCCAGCAGCGTAACCCCTAGCAATGGGCAGTTCTTC,CASSVTPSNGQFF
once,TRBJ1-1,16,TRBV27,TRBD1,TGTGCCAGCAGTTTTTTAAGGGGGCGCGGGTACACTGAAGCTTTCTTT,CASSFLRGRGYTEAFF
.,TRBJ1-6,15,TRBV6-5,.,TGTGCCAGCAGACGAGCGACCTCAATCACATCACCCCTCCACTTT,CASRRATSITSPLHF
few,TRBJ2-7,14,TRBV5-1,.,TGCGCCAGCCGTACAGGGGGGGCCTCAGGCGAGCAGTACTTC,CASRTGGASGEQYF
.,TRBJ2-7,13,TRBV18,TRBD1,TGTGCCAGCTCACCGACAGGGGGCTACGAGCAGTACTTC,CASSPTGGYEQYF
.,TRBJ1-5,15,TRBV6-1,.,TGTGCCAGCAGTGAAGGACCAGAGGGTTATCAGCCCCAGCATTTT,CASSEGPEGYQPQHF
once,TRBJ2-3,16,TRBV9,TRBD2,TGTGCCAGCAGCGCCTTACCTAGCGGGGGATCAGAGACGCAGTATTTT,CASSALPSGGSETQYF
.,TRBJ1-1,12,TRBV11-2,.,TGTGCCAGCAGCCCCAAAAGGGCAGGGGCTTTCTTT,CASSPKRAGAFF
.,TRBJ1-1,14,TRBV9,.,TGTGCCAGCAGCGTAGGGGGCGGGAGGGCTGAAGCTTTCTTT,CASSVGGGRAEAFF
.,TRBJ1-1,16,TRBV6-1,TRBD1,TGTGCCAGCAGTGGCCCCCCTGGACAGGTTCGCACTGAAGCTTTCTTT,CASSGPPGQVRTEAFF
few,TRBJ1-2,12,TRBV28,.,TGTGCCAGCAGGAGTGAACTTGATGGCTACACCTTC,CASRSELDGYTF
.,TRBJ1-1,15,TRBV4-1,TRBD1,TGCGCCAGCAGCTTCACGGGACAGGGCGGCACTGAAGCTTTCTTT,CASSFTGQGGTEAFF
.,TRBJ2-7,13,TRBV29-1,TRBD2,TGCAGCGTTGCCAGCGGGGGCTCCTACGAGCAGTACTTC,CSVASGGSYEQYF
.,TRBJ1-6,13,TRBV29-1,.,TGCAGCGTCGGGTGGGGCCTAAATTCACCCCTCCACTTT,CSVGWGLNSPLHF
.,TRBJ2-3,11,TRBV20-1,.,TGCAGTGCTTCTAGGGGGGATACGCAGTATTTT,CSASRGDTQYF